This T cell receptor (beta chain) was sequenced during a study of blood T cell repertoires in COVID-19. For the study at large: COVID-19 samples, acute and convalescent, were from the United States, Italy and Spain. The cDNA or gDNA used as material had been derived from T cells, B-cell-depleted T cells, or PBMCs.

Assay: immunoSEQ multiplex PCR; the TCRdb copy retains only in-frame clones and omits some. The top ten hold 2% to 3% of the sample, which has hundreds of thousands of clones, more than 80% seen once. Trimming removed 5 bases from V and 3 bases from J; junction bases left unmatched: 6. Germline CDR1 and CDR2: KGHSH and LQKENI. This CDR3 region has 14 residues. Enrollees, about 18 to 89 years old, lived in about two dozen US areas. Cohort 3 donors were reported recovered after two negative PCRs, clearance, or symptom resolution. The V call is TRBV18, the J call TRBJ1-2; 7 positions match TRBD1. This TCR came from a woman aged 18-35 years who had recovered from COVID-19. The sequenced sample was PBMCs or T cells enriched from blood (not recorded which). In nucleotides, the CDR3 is TGTGCCAGCTCATCTGACAGGGCCGACTATGGCTACACCTTC. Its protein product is CASSSDRADYGYTF.